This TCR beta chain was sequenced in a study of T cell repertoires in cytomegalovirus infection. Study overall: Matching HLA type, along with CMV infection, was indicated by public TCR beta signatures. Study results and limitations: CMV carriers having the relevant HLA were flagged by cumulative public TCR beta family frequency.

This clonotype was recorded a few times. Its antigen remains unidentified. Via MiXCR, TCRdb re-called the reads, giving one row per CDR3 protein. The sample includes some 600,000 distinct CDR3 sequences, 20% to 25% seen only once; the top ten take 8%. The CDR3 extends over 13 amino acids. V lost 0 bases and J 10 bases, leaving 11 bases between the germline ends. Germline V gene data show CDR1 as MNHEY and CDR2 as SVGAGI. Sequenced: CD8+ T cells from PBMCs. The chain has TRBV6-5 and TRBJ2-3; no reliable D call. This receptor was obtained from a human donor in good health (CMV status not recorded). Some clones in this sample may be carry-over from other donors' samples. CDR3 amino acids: CASSYSMGDPQYF. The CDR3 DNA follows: TGTGCCAGCAGTTACTCGATGGGTGATCCGCAGTATTTT.